These 5 T cell receptor beta chains were all obtained from the same sample, sequenced in a study of cytomegalovirus exposure and HLA in healthy donors. PCR used 60 Vbeta primers and 13 Jbeta primers. Profiling relied on immunoSEQ multiplex PCR, and the TCRdb table lists in-frame clones only, not all of them. The sample lists approximately 220,000 clones, 76% occurring once. The sequenced material came from PBMCs. Receptors originate from a man aged 18 to 29 in good health and CMV-seronegative.

This clone has just one count. The J gene is TRBJ2-2, the V gene TRBV6-6; 10 bases match TRBD2. The CDR3 is made up of 16 amino acids. V gave up 5 bases and J gave up 7 bases; unmatched junction bases: 10. In germline, CDR1 is MNHNY, CDR2 SVGAGI (reference sequence). CDR3 coding DNA: TGTGCCAGCAGTATCTTCACTAGCGGGAATGGCGGGGAGCTGTTTTTT. Translated, it gives CASSIFTSGNGGELFF.

V and J are TRBV7-9 and TRBJ2-2; possible D gene TRBD2, 6 bases. Germline-derived CDR1 and CDR2 are SEHNR and FQNEAQ (reference sequence). V was pared by 0 bases and J by 1 base, with 12 bases between. The CDR3 is made up of 17 amino acids. DNA for the CDR3: TGTGCCAGCAGCTTAGCGCGGAGCGGGCAGAACACCGGGGAGCTGTTTTTT. Its protein product is CASSLARSGQNTGELFF. The variable domain in full, with the rest retrieved from reference TRBV7-9 and TRBJ2-2, is DTGVSQNPRHKITKRGQNVTFRCDPISEHNRLYWYRQTLGQGPEFLTYFQNEAQLEKSRLLSDRFSAERPKGSFSTLEIQRTEQGDSAMYLCASSLARSGQNTGELFFGEGSRLTVL.

The chain is built from TRBV9 and TRBJ2-7; 11 nucleotides line up with TRBD2. This CDR3 is 14 amino acids long. Germline lookup yields CDR1 SGDLS and CDR2 YYNGEE. J was trimmed by 4 bases and V by 1 base; bases with no gene match: 1. The CDR3 DNA reads as TGTGCCAGCAGCGTAACTAGCGGGGGTTACGAGCAGTACTTC. The encoded protein is CASSVTSGGYEQYF.

This chain links TRBV18 with TRBJ1-2; perhaps TRBD1 as D (6 bases). The germline V gene encodes CDR1 KGHSH and CDR2 LQKENI. V was trimmed by 5 bases and J by 6 bases, leaving 13 bases between them. This CDR3 region has 13 residues. The CDR3 region has the DNA TGTGCCAGCTCATCGGGCAGGGACAATGGCTACACCTTC. This translates into CASSSGRDNGYTF. Full variable domain (outside the CDR3, taken from reference TRBV18 and TRBJ1-2): NAGVMQNPRHLVRRRGQEARLRCSPMKGHSHVYWYRQLPEEGLKFMVYLQKENIIDESGMPKERFSAEFPKEGPSILRIQQVVRGDSAAYFCASSSGRDNGYTFGSGTRLTVV.

The rearrangement uses TRBV2 and TRBJ1-5; D remains unclear. Trimming took 6 bases from V and 0 from J, leaving 12 bases between them. In germline, CDR1 is SNHLY, CDR2 FYNNEI. The CDR3 consists of 15 residues. CDR3 bases: TGTGCCAGCAGATTGGAGTCGGGTAGCAATCAGCCCCAGCATTTT. It codes for CASRLESGSNQPQHF.